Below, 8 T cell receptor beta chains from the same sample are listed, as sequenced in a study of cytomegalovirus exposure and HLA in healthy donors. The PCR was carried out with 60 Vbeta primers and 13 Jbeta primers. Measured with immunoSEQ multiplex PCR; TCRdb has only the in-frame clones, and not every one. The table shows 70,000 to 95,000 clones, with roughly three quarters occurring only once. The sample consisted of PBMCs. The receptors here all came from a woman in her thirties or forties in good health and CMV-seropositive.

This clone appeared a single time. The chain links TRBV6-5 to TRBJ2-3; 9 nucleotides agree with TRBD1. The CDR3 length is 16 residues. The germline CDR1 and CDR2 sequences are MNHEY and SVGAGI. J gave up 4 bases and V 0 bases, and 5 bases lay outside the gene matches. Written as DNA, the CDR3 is TGTGCCAGCAGTTACTCCGGGACAGGGTTGCCAGATACGCAGTATTTT. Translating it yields CASSYSGTGLPDTQYF.

The DNA of the CDR3 is TGTGCCAGCAGCCTGTCGACAGGGGGTTTTGCTACGCAGTATTTT. Translated, it gives CASSLSTGGFATQYF. V and J are TRBV7-3 and TRBJ2-3; 9 nucleotides match TRBD1. Germline V lookup: CDR1 SGHTA, CDR2 FQGTGA. J was trimmed by 8 bases and V by 5 bases; bases with no gene match: 11. CDR3 length equals 15 residues.

The CDR3 nucleotides are TGTGCCAGCAGTGAAGAGCGGGGGGGCGGCAGAAAGACCCAGTACTTC. Translating it yields CASSEERGGGRKTQYF. This sequence joins TRBV6-1 and TRBJ2-5, with TRBD2 matching over 10 bases. Germline CDR1 and CDR2: MNHNS and SASEGT. CDR3 length equals 16 residues. The junction had 8 bases not matched to a gene; V was cut back by 1 base and J by 6 bases.

This chain's CDR3 is CASSLTRTGSTDTQYF. DNA of the CDR3: TGTGCCAGCAGCTTAACGAGGACAGGTAGCACAGATACGCAGTATTTT. The gene calls are TRBV7-2 and TRBJ2-3; 7 bases are a match to TRBD1. Per germline, CDR1 SGHTA and CDR2 FQGNSA. CDR3 size: 16 residues. Germline trimming cut 2 bases from V and 0 bases from J; bases unmatched to any gene: 5.

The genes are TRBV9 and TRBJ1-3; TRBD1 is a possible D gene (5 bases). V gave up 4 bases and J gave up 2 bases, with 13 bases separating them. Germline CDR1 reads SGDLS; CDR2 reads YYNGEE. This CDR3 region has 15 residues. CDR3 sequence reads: CASSPGAGAGNTIYF. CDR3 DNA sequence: TGTGCCAGCAGCCCCGGGGCGGGGGCTGGAAACACCATATATTTT.

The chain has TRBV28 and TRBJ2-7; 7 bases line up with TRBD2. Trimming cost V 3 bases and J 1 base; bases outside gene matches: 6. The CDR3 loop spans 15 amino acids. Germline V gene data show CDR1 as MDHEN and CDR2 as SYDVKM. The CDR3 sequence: CASSFFGGLSYEQYF. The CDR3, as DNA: TGTGCCAGCAGTTTTTTCGGGGGACTATCCTACGAGCAGTACTTC.

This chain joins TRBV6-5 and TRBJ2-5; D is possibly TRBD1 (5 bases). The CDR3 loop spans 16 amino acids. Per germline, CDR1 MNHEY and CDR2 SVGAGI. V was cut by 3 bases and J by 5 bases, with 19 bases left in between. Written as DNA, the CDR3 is TGTGCCAGCAGTTATTCAAGGGCAGGGCGCCGGGAGACCCAGTACTTC. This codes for CASSYSRAGRRETQYF.

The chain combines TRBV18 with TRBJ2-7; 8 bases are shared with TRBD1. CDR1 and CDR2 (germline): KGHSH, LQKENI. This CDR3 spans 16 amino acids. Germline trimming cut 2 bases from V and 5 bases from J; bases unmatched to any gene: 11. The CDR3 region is CASSPSGDRGRDEQYF. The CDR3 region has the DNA TGTGCCAGCTCACCATCAGGCGACAGGGGTCGCGACGAGCAGTACTTC.